The TCR beta chain described here comes from a study of T-cell memory formation after mild COVID-19. Notes on this clonotype: No conserved phenylalanine or tryptophan ends this CDR3, so it is likely a read error.

5'RACE with constant-segment primers yielded barcoded, UMI-tagged TCR alpha and TCR beta cDNA libraries. TCRdb reprocessed the 5' RACE reads via MiXCR and lists one record per CDR3 protein. The repertoire holds fewer than 350,000 distinct CDR3 sequences, with roughly 17% as singletons. V lost 5 bases and J 1 base, leaving 17 bases between the germline ends. There are 17 residues in the CDR3. Germline CDR1 and CDR2: SGHVS and FQNEAQ. Sequencing was done on a sample of PBMCs or a T cell subset sorted from them (not recorded which). This TCR was sampled from a man younger than 30 who had mild COVID-19 (a few samples of this study predate the infection). Cell type and time point are not known. The rearrangement joins TRBV7-8 to TRBJ2-2; D is unclear. The DNA of the CDR3 is TGTGCCAGCAGCATACTCCTCGGGTCGTGGAACACCGGGGAGCTGTTTTCT. Protein: CASSILLGSWNTGELFS.